This paragraph covers one T cell receptor (beta chain) sequence. Its antigen remains unknown. Using immunoSEQ multiplex PCR, the repertoire was profiled, and TCRdb retains in-frame clones only, with some absent. The sample lists about 2.4 million clones; under 95% were seen once. V was pared by 1 base and J by 7 bases, with 11 bases between. The CDR3 contains 15 residues. CDR1 and CDR2 (germline): LGHNA, YNFKEQ. These data originate in a study of shared clonotypes between healthy human individuals. For the study at large: The donor pool was made up of a couple of women and a few men aged 18 to 49.

Study-wide results and caveats: Only blood was sampled, and tissue TCR repertoires likely differ from blood ones.

The source of this sequence is a man aged 18 to 35 in good health. Some clones in this sample may be carry-over from other donors' samples. V usage is TRBV4-2 and J usage is TRBJ1-6, with unresolved D. Material: naive CD4+ T cells from PBMCs. The subset here: CD45RA+ positively selected. The CDR3 loop reads CASSQVPQTNSPLHF. Written as DNA, the CDR3 is TGTGCCAGCAGCCAAGTCCCGCAAACCAATTCACCCCTCCACTTT.